Presented here are 10 T cell receptor beta chains from one specimen sequenced in a study of cytomegalovirus exposure and HLA in healthy donors. PCR employed 60 Vbeta and 13 Jbeta primers. This table comes from immunoSEQ multiplex PCR, and its TCRdb copy is limited to in-frame clones, with some not included. The sample carries about 89,000 clones, over 75% recorded once. Specimen: PBMCs. These receptors were taken from a female donor in good health and CMV-seropositive.

The V and J genes are TRBV15 and TRBJ1-1; tentative D call: TRBD1 (6 bases). Germline V gene sequence: CDR1 LNHNV, CDR2 YYDKDF (reference sequence). The CDR3 is made up of 12 amino acids. Trimming pared 3 bases from V and 8 bases from J, leaving 10 bases between. The CDR3 DNA reads TGTGCCACCAGCAGGGGACACCGGGAAGCTTTCTTT. Translating gives CATSRGHREAFF. Together with reference TRBV15 and TRBJ1-1, the CDR3 gives the full variable domain: DAMVIQNPRYQVTQFGKPVTLSCSQTLNHNVMYWYQQKSSQAPKLLFHYYDKDFNNEADTPDNFQSRRPNTSFCFLDIRSPGLGDTAMYLCATSRGHREAFFGQGTRLTVV.

The genes are TRBV5-4 and TRBJ2-7; 10 nucleotides agree with TRBD1. The CDR3 runs 15 residues. Trimming removed 1 base from V and 5 bases from J; junction bases left unmatched: 6. From germline, CDR1 is SGHNT and CDR2 YYREEE (reference sequence). The CDR3 region is CASSLPRDRGHEQYF. The CDR3 coding sequence is TGTGCCAGCAGCTTGCCCCGGGACAGGGGCCACGAGCAGTACTTC.

The rearrangement links TRBV5-4 to TRBJ1-3; the D is unclear. This CDR3 spans 15 amino acids. Trimming shortened V by 2 bases and J by 0 bases, and 9 bases separated the two germline ends. Germline V gives CDR1 SGHNT, CDR2 YYREEE (reference sequence). The CDR3 DNA is TGTGCCAGCAGCTTAGGCGGGCCCTCTGGAAACACCATATATTTT. Amino acids: CASSLGGPSGNTIYF. The full variable domain, in which reference TRBV5-4 and TRBJ1-3 provide the parts outside the CDR3, is ETGVTQSPTHLIKTRGQQVTLRCSSQSGHNTVSWYQQALGQGPQFIFQYYREEENGRGNFPPRFSGLQFPNYSSELNVNALELDDSALYLCASSLGGPSGNTIYFGEGSWLTVV.

The rearrangement joins TRBV7-6 to TRBJ1-4; possible D gene TRBD1, 5 bases. V was shortened by 1 base and J by 7 bases, with 19 bases between the two germline ends. In germline, CDR1 is SGHVS, CDR2 FNYEAQ. CDR3 length: 17 amino acids. The CDR3 DNA is TGTGCCAGCAGCTTAGAAGGCCGGTTCGGGGGAGCTGAAAAACTGTTTTTT. Translation: CASSLEGRFGGAEKLFF.

The gene calls are TRBV12-5 and TRBJ2-1; 9 bases fit TRBD1. With 7 bases clipped from V and 6 bases from J, the junction kept 13 bases outside the gene matches. This CDR3 is 16 amino acids long. Germline V gene sequence: CDR1 LGHNT, CDR2 FRNRAP. CDR3 nucleotide sequence: TGTGCTAGTGCCTCCCCCAGACAGGGGGTAATCAATGAGCAGTTCTTC. Its protein is CASASPRQGVINEQFF. The full variable domain, with the rest looked up from reference TRBV12-5 and TRBJ2-1, is DARVTQTPRHKVTEMGQEVTMRCQPILGHNTVFWYRQTMMQGLELLAYFRNRAPLDDSGMPKDRFSAEMPDATLATLKIQPSEPRDSAVYFCASASPRQGVINEQFFGPGTRLTVL.

The J gene is TRBJ1-2, the V gene TRBV11-2; 7 bases agree with TRBD1. The CDR3 is 12 residues long. Germline V lookup: CDR1 SGHAT, CDR2 FQNNGV. V lost 5 bases, J lost 5 bases, and 2 bases stayed unmatched. DNA of the CDR3: TGTGCCAGCAGCACAGGGGTTTATGGCTACACCTTC. The encoded protein is CASSTGVYGYTF. Full variable domain (rest looked up from reference TRBV11-2 and TRBJ1-2): EAGVAQSPRYKIIEKRQSVAFWCNPISGHATLYWYQQILGQGPKLLIQFQNNGVVDDSQLPKDRFSAERLKGVDSTLKIQPAKLEDSAVYLCASSTGVYGYTFGSGTRLTVV.

The genes are TRBV18 and TRBJ1-5, with 8 bases fitting TRBD1. Germline values: CDR1 KGHSH, CDR2 LQKENI. The CDR3 is made up of 19 amino acids. Unmatched junction bases numbered 11, after V lost 1 base and J lost 0 bases. The CDR3 loop is CASSPLPGQVLDSNQPQHF. The CDR3 nucleotides are TGTGCCAGCTCACCACTTCCGGGACAGGTCCTTGATAGCAATCAGCCCCAGCATTTT.

This clone was counted a few times. CDR3 sequence reads: CASSEYGTSQETQYF. The CDR3 DNA reads TGTGCCAGCAGTGAATATGGGACTTCTCAAGAGACCCAGTACTTC. The rearrangement joins TRBV6-1 to TRBJ2-5; D is perhaps TRBD2 (6 bases). Germline assignment: CDR1 MNHNS and CDR2 SASEGT. V lost 2 bases and J 2 bases, leaving 12 bases between the germline ends. The CDR3 loop spans 15 amino acids.

The gene calls are TRBV11-2 and TRBJ1-5; no firm D call. Looked up from germline, CDR1 is SGHAT and CDR2 is FQNNGV. V was trimmed by 1 base and J by 9 bases, leaving 10 bases between them. The CDR3 extends over 13 amino acids. Written as DNA, the CDR3 is TGTGCCAGCAGCTTAGGGAGTGGTTCGCCCCAGCATTTT. Translating it yields CASSLGSGSPQHF.

V and J are TRBV28 and TRBJ2-5; 9 bases fit TRBD1. The CDR3 spans 15 residues. The V gene end was trimmed by 5 bases and the J gene end by 6 bases; junction bases not matched to a gene: 10. The germline CDR1 and CDR2 sequences are MDHEN and SYDVKM. The DNA of the CDR3 is TGTGCCAGCAGTCGTCCCGGACAGGGGACGAAGACCCAGTACTTC. Translated: CASSRPGQGTKTQYF.